This T cell receptor beta chain was sequenced during a study of cytomegalovirus exposure and HLA in healthy donors. CDR1 and CDR2 (germline): MNHNY, SVGAGI (reference sequence). CDR3 length: 15 amino acids. With V trimmed by 5 bases and J by 3 bases, 4 bases remained unmatched. Vbeta (60) and Jbeta (13) primers were used in the PCR. TCRdb's copy holds only in-frame clones and misses some; the assay was immunoSEQ multiplex PCR. The sample holds 100,000 to 150,000 clones, around 80% seen once. The specimen sequenced was PBMCs. The TCR originated in a woman under 30 in good health and CMV-seronegative. V gene TRBV6-6 combines with J gene TRBJ2-1; 10 bases agree with TRBD2. The CDR3 region is CASSPLAGVYNEQFF. The CDR3 DNA sequence: TGTGCCAGCAGTCCCCTAGCGGGAGTCTACAATGAGCAGTTCTTC.